The entry below describes one TCR beta chain. These data come from a study of T-cell memory formation after mild COVID-19. The CDR3 is made up of 16 amino acids. The trim removed 5 bases at V and 3 bases at J, leaving 8 bases unmatched. The V gene's germline CDR1 is MNHEY and CDR2 SMNVEV (reference sequence). TCRdb re-called the 5' RACE reads through MiXCR, storing one row per CDR3 protein. In the table there are 150,000 to 200,000 distinct CDR3 sequences, about a fifth of which are singletons. This TCR was sampled from an adult woman who had mild COVID-19 (a few samples of this study predate the infection). Cell type and time point are not known. The rearrangement uses TRBV27 and TRBJ2-2, with 8 positions matching TRBD2. Input material: PBMCs or a T cell subset sorted from them (not recorded which). As DNA, the CDR3 is TGTGCCAGCAGTCGACTCCCGGGGGGGGACACCGGGGAGCTGTTTTTT. It encodes CASSRLPGGDTGELFF.